This entry lists 23 T cell receptor beta chains sequenced from one sample in a study of blood T cell repertoires in COVID-19. Profiling relied on immunoSEQ multiplex PCR, and the TCRdb table lists in-frame clones only, not all of them. The profile shows approximately 160,000 clones, 80% of them singletons. Sequencing was performed on PBMCs or T cells enriched from blood (not recorded which). The receptors shown here come from a middle-aged man who had recovered from COVID-19.

The V gene is TRBV19, the J gene TRBJ1-1; 7 nucleotides align to TRBD1. The germline V gene has CDR1 LNHDA and CDR2 SQIVND (reference sequence). This CDR3 has 14 residues. V trimming: 5 bases; J trimming: 1 base; junction bases outside the gene matches: 4. CDR3 loop: CASSPQGGNTEAFF. As DNA, the CDR3 is TGTGCCAGTAGTCCTCAGGGGGGGAACACTGAAGCTTTCTTT.

The chain carries TRBV18 and TRBJ1-1, with D uncertain. Trimming removed 1 base at V and 1 base at J, with 10 bases between. Per the germline V gene, CDR1 is KGHSH and CDR2 is LQKENI. This CDR3 region has 15 residues. The CDR3 here is CASSPLAGPNTEAFF. The CDR3 nucleotides read TGTGCCAGCTCACCACTGGCAGGTCCGAACACTGAAGCTTTCTTT.

This chain links TRBV13 with TRBJ1-1, with no clear D. The CDR3 covers 13 residues. V shed 2 bases and J shed 0 bases, with 4 bases lying between them. Germline-derived CDR1 and CDR2 are PRHDT and FYEKMQ (reference sequence). The CDR3 sequence: CASSLSVNTEAFF. The CDR3, as DNA: TGTGCCAGCAGCTTATCAGTGAACACTGAAGCTTTCTTT.

The chain is built from TRBV6-5 and TRBJ2-2; D ambiguous. The CDR3 extends over 11 amino acids. With 6 bases removed from V and 5 bases from J, the gap between germline ends came to 4 bases. CDR1 and CDR2 from the germline V gene are MNHEY and SVGAGI. Here the CDR3 reads CASRATGELFF. The CDR3, as DNA: TGTGCCAGCAGAGCGACCGGGGAGCTGTTTTTT.

This chain links TRBV7-3 with TRBJ1-1; no clear D gene. The CDR3 is 13 amino acids. Trimming pared 3 bases from V and 2 bases from J, leaving 7 bases between. Germline CDR1 reads SGHTA; CDR2 reads FQGTGA. The CDR3 sequence is CASSLRLNTEAFF. The CDR3 DNA follows: TGTGCCAGCAGCTTGCGGCTCAACACTGAAGCTTTCTTT.

The CDR3 nucleotides read TGCGCCAGCAGCCAAGAGGGACAGGACCCTAACTATGGCTACACCTTC. Protein product: CASSQEGQDPNYGYTF. V gene TRBV4-1 combines with J gene TRBJ1-2; 8 nucleotides align to TRBD1. V shed 0 bases, J shed 0 bases, and the junction held 3 bases outside the gene matches. CDR3 length equals 16 residues. From germline, CDR1 is MGHRA and CDR2 YSYEKL.

The V and J genes are TRBV15 and TRBJ2-3; 12 bases map to TRBD1. V gave up 1 base and J gave up 0 bases; unmatched junction bases: 2. The CDR3 spans 17 residues. Germline V gene data show CDR1 as LNHNV and CDR2 as YYDKDF (reference sequence). The chain's CDR3 is CATSRGDRGLSTDTQYF. The DNA of the CDR3 is TGTGCCACCAGCAGAGGGGACAGGGGGCTTAGCACAGATACGCAGTATTTT.

This sequence joins TRBV7-8 and TRBJ1-1, with a weak D call TRBD1 (5 bases). The CDR3 length is 14 residues. V lost 6 bases and J 0 bases, leaving 11 bases between the germline ends. Germline CDR1 reads SGHVS; CDR2 reads FQNEAQ. The CDR3 loop is CASRTTEMNTEAFF. The CDR3 nucleotides are TGTGCCAGCAGAACGACAGAAATGAACACTGAAGCTTTCTTT.

The chain employs TRBV27 and TRBJ2-5; D possibly corresponds to TRBD2 (5 bases). CDR3 length: 14 amino acids. The V end lost 2 bases, the J end lost 5 bases, and 12 bases lay between the germline ends. In germline, CDR1 is MNHEY, CDR2 SMNVEV (reference sequence). The CDR3 bases are TGTGCCAGCAGTTTACGGTATAGCGCGGAGACCCAGTACTTC. Translated: CASSLRYSAETQYF.

This chain links TRBV9 with TRBJ1-2, with TRBD1 matching over 7 bases. Germline CDR1 and CDR2: SGDLS and YYNGEE. CDR3 length: 15 amino acids. With 2 bases clipped from V and 4 bases from J, the junction kept 8 bases outside the gene matches. The CDR3 spells CASSVALQGSYGYTF. The DNA of the CDR3 is TGTGCCAGCAGCGTCGCGCTACAGGGGAGCTATGGCTACACCTTC.

The chain links TRBV7-3 to TRBJ1-2; D is unresolved. V lost 6 bases and J 8 bases, leaving 13 bases between the germline ends. Germline values: CDR1 SGHTA, CDR2 FQGTGA. The CDR3 is 12 residues long. The CDR3 protein is CASSRRRWGYTF. CDR3 bases: TGTGCCAGCAGTAGGAGGCGGTGGGGCTACACCTTC. Drawing the rest from reference TRBV7-3 and TRBJ1-2, the complete variable domain is GAGVSQTPSNKVTEKGKYVELRCDPISGHTALYWYRQSLGQGPEFLIYFQGTGAADDSGLPNDRFFAVRPEGSVSTLKIQRTERGDSAVYLCASSRRRWGYTFGSGTRLTVV.

The gene calls are TRBV5-5 and TRBJ1-2, with 8 bases identical to TRBD1. This CDR3 region has 15 residues. Germline lookup yields CDR1 SGHKS and CDR2 YYEKEE (reference sequence). V was pared by 6 bases and J by 2 bases, with 9 bases of the junction left unmatched. The CDR3, as DNA: TGTGCCAGCATGTTTGACAGGGGTTCGAACTATGGCTACACCTTC. Translating gives CASMFDRGSNYGYTF.

This chain uses TRBV10-1 with TRBJ1-2, with a tentative D call TRBD1 (6 bases). Germline CDR1 WNHNN, CDR2 SYGVQD (reference sequence). The CDR3 totals 13 residues. Between the trimmed V and J ends, which lost 6 bases and 8 bases, there was a span of 16 bases. CDR3 in amino acids: CASSIDRSMGYTF. The CDR3 bases are TGCGCCAGCAGCATCGACAGGTCTATGGGCTACACCTTC.

This chain uses TRBV30 with TRBJ1-3; TRBD1 matches at 8 bases. The CDR3 length is 14 residues. CDR1 is GTSNPN, CDR2 SVGIG, per germline (reference sequence). The V segment lost 4 bases and the J segment 4 bases; nucleotides outside the gene matches: 6. The CDR3, as DNA: TGTGCCTGGACTCGACAGGGGTCCGGAAACACCATATATTTT. Its translation: CAWTRQGSGNTIYF.

This sequence joins TRBV30 and TRBJ1-1, with 11 bases lining up with TRBD1. The V gene's germline CDR1 is GTSNPN and CDR2 SVGIG (reference sequence). The CDR3 is made up of 14 amino acids. V was pared by 4 bases and J by 4 bases, with 5 bases of the junction left unmatched. CDR3 DNA: TGTGCCTGGACTAAGGGACAGGGGGTCACTGAAGCTTTCTTT. The encoded protein is CAWTKGQGVTEAFF.

The chain uses TRBV5-1 and TRBJ2-2; 7 bases line up with TRBD2. CDR1 and CDR2 (germline): SGHRS, YFSETQ. The V and J ends lost 4 bases and 7 bases, in that order; junction bases with no gene match: 10. This CDR3 is built from 15 residues. CDR3 region: CASSQWAGDGGELFF. In nucleotides, the CDR3 is TGCGCCAGCAGCCAATGGGCGGGGGACGGCGGGGAGCTGTTTTTT.

This chain joins TRBV19 and TRBJ1-1; 9 bases map to TRBD1. Germline CDR1 reads LNHDA; CDR2 reads SQIVND (reference sequence). V shed 1 base, J shed 0 bases, and the junction held 18 bases outside the gene matches. This CDR3 has 21 residues. CDR3 in amino acids: CASSIGAPTDRGLRMNTEAFF. The CDR3, as DNA: TGTGCCAGTAGTATAGGGGCTCCTACGGACAGGGGCCTCCGAATGAACACTGAAGCTTTCTTT.

The chain employs TRBV10-3 and TRBJ1-3; TRBD1 matches 7 bases. The germline gives CDR1 ENHRY, CDR2 SYGVKD. J was trimmed by 2 bases and V by 7 bases; bases with no gene match: 2. The CDR3 loop spans 13 amino acids. CDR3 amino acids: CAITDRAGNTIYF. The CDR3 DNA follows: TGTGCCATCACCGACAGGGCTGGAAACACCATATATTTT.

In DNA form, the CDR3 reads TGTGCCAGCAGCCCCACAGGGTTCGGCGAGCAGTACTTC. Protein: CASSPTGFGEQYF. J is TRBJ2-7 and V is TRBV11-3; D is possibly TRBD1 (6 bases). The CDR3 runs to 13 residues. V was pared by 5 bases and J by 6 bases, with 14 bases between. Germline CDR1 SGHNT, CDR2 YENEEA.

This chain joins TRBV30 and TRBJ1-5, with D possibly being TRBD1 (5 bases). CDR3 length equals 13 residues. V shed 1 base and J shed 6 bases, with 10 bases lying between them. From germline, CDR1 is GTSNPN and CDR2 SVGIG (reference sequence). The chain's CDR3 is CAWSEERGQPQHF. In DNA form, the CDR3 reads TGTGCCTGGAGTGAGGAAAGGGGTCAGCCCCAGCATTTT. The full variable domain, its missing parts supplied by reference TRBV30 and TRBJ1-5, is SQTIHQWPATLVQPVGSPLSLECTVEGTSNPNLYWYRQAAGRGLQLLFYSVGIGQISSEVPQNLSASRPQDRQFILSSKKLLLSDSGFYLCAWSEERGQPQHFGDGTRLSIL.

This clone was observed a few times. The chain has TRBV29-1 and TRBJ2-3, with D uncertain. This CDR3 has 14 residues. Trimming removed 5 bases at V and 2 bases at J, with 14 bases between. Germline V CDR1 and CDR2: SQVTM, ANQGSEA. CDR3 in amino acids: CSVHRRRITDTQYF. CDR3 coding DNA: TGCAGCGTTCACCGTAGGAGAATCACAGATACGCAGTATTTT.

This rearrangement joins TRBV9 to TRBJ2-2, with 11 bases fitting TRBD2. This CDR3 has 16 amino acids. V shed 0 bases, J shed 4 bases, and the junction held 2 bases outside the gene matches. Germline loops: CDR1 SGDLS, CDR2 YYNGEE. CDR3 nucleotide sequence: TGTGCCAGCAGCGTAGTAGCGGGGGGGCGCACCGGGGAGCTGTTTTTT. Translation: CASSVVAGGRTGELFF.

The chain carries TRBV7-9 and TRBJ1-2, with D maybe TRBD1 (5 bases). Germline assignment: CDR1 SEHNR and CDR2 FQNEAQ (reference sequence). Trimming took 4 bases from V and 4 from J, leaving 13 bases between them. CDR3 length: 14 residues. Here the CDR3 DNA reads TGTGCCAGCAGCTCCCTAGGGGTAGGCTATGGCTACACCTTC. Residues: CASSSLGVGYGYTF.